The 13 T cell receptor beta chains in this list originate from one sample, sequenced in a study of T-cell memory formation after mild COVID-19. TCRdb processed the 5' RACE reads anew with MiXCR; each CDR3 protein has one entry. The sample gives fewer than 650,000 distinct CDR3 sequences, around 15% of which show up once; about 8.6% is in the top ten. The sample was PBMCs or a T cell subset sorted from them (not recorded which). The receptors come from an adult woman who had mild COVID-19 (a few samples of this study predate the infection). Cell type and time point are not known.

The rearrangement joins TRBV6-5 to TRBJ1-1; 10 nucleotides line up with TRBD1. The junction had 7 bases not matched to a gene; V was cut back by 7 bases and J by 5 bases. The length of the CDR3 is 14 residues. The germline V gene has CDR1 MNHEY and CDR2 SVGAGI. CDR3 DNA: TGTGCCAGCAAGAGGGACAGGGGAGGGACTGAAGCTTTCTTT. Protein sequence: CASKRDRGGTEAFF.

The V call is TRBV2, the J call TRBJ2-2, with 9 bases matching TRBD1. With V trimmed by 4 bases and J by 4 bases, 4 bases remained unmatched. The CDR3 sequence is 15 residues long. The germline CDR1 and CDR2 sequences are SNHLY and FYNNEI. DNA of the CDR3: TGTGCCAGCAGTGTTGAGACAGGGGGCACCGGGGAGCTGTTTTTT. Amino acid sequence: CASSVETGGTGELFF.

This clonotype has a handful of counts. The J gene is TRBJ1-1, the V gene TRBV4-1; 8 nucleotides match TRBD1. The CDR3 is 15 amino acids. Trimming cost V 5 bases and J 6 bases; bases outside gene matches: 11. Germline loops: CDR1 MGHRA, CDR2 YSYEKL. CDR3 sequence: CASSNWTGSGSEAFF. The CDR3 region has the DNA TGCGCCAGCAGCAACTGGACAGGGAGTGGGTCTGAAGCTTTCTTT.

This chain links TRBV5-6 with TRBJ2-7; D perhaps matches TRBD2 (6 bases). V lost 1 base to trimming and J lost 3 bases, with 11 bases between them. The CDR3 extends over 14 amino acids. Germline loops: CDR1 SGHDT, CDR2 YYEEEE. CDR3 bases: TGTGCCAGCAGCTTGCTGCGGGGAGACTACGAGCAGTACTTC. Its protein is CASSLLRGDYEQYF.

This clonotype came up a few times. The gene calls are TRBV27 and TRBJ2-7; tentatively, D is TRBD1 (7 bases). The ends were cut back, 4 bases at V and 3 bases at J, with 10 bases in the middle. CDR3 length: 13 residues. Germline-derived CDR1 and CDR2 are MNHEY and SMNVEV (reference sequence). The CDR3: CASSYQGGYEQYF. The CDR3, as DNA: TGTGCCAGCAGTTACCAGGGGGGCTACGAGCAGTACTTC.

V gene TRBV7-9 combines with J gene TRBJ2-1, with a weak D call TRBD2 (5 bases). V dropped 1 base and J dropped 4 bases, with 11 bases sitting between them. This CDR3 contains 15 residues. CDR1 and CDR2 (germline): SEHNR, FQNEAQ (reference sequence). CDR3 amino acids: CASSLEAAPYNEQFF. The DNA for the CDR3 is TGTGCCAGCAGCTTAGAAGCGGCCCCGTACAATGAGCAGTTCTTC.

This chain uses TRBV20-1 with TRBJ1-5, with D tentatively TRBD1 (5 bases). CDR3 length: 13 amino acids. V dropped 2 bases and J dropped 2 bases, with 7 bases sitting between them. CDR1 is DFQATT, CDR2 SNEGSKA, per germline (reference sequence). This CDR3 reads CSARRGGNQPQHF. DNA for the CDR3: TGCAGTGCTAGAAGGGGAGGCAATCAGCCCCAGCATTTT.

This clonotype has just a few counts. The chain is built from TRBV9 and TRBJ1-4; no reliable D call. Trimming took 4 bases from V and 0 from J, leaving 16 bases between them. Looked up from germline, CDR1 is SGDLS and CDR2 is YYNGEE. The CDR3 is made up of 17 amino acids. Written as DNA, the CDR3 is TGTGCCAGCAGCCCCCTCGGCGAGACGGCAACTAATGAAAAACTGTTTTTT. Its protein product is CASSPLGETATNEKLFF.

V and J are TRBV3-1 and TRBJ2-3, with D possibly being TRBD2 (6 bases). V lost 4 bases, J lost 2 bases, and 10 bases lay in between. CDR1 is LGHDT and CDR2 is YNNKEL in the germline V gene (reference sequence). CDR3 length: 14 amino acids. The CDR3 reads CASSRDLFTDTQYF. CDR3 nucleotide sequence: TGTGCCAGCAGCCGGGACTTATTCACAGATACGCAGTATTTT.

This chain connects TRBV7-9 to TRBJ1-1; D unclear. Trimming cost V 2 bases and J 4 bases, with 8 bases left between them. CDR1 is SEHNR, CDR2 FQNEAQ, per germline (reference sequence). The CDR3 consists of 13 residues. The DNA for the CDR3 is TGTGCCAGCAGCTTACCTCGCGTCACTGAAGCTTTCTTT. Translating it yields CASSLPRVTEAFF.

CDR3 in DNA: TGTGCCAGCAGCTTATATGCCGACGATACGCAGTATTTT. Residues: CASSLYADDTQYF. This chain uses TRBV7-9 with TRBJ2-3; D ambiguous. V dropped 2 bases and J dropped 6 bases, with 9 bases sitting between them. This CDR3 is 13 amino acids long. The germline V gene has CDR1 SEHNR and CDR2 FQNEAQ (reference sequence).

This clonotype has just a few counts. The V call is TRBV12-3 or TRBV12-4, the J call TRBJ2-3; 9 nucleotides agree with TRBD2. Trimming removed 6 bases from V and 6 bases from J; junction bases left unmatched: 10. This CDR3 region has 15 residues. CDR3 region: CASSSSGDLSDTQYF. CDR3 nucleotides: TGTGCCAGCAGCTCTAGCGGGGACCTCAGCGATACGCAGTATTTT.

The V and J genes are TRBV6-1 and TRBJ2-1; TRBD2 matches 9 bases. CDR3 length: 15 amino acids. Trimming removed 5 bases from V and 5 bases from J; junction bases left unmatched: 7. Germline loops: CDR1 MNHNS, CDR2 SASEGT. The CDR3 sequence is CASSSRTSAHNEQFF. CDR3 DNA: TGTGCCAGCAGTTCTAGGACTAGCGCCCACAATGAGCAGTTCTTC.